These T cell receptor beta chains were read from a single sample in a study of blood T cell repertoires in COVID-19. The data were produced by immunoSEQ multiplex PCR, yet TCRdb's version contains in-frame clones alone and is incomplete. The sample yields some 96,000 clones, roughly 88% seen once. The specimen was peripheral blood. The receptors were gathered from a human donor in a cohort sampled during active COVID-19. The CDR3 runs from the conserved cysteine through the conserved F or W.

v_gene,j_gene,CDR3aa
TRBV28,TRBJ1-2,CASSSPDRVYGYTF
TRBV10-3,TRBJ1-5,CAISESGRGGSRAQHF
TRBV6-6,TRBJ1-1,CASSYFGGMNTEAFF
TRBV27,TRBJ2-7,CASSSRSRQGTKNYEQYF
TRBV10-3,TRBJ1-3,CAIRDGSSGNTIYF
TRBV7-9,TRBJ2-3,CASSWAGLAGDLTDTQYF
TRBV27,TRBJ2-7,CASSLSGQDEQYF
TRBV27,TRBJ1-4,CASSLTGESEKLFF
TRBV25-1,TRBJ2-2,CASSDGRDTGELFF
TRBV6-6,TRBJ1-1,CASTTPRFEAFF
TRBV14,TRBJ2-1,CASSQGGRGTYNEQFF
TRBV15,TRBJ1-1,CATSRDLQGTEAFF
TRBV6-5,TRBJ2-7,CASSYSGQGKFEQYF
TRBV28,TRBJ2-2,CASSFPDWVAGGPGGTGELFF
TRBV28,TRBJ2-5,CASSPSFGRADETQYF
TRBV6-1,TRBJ1-1,CASSESPGSTEAFF
TRBV6-5,TRBJ2-5,CASTPSGTRETQYF
TRBV28,TRBJ1-2,CASSLPTGLGNGYTF
TRBV14,TRBJ2-7,CASSPVPAGSYEQYF
TRBV14,TRBJ2-1,CASSPDPRYNEQFF
TRBV18,TRBJ1-5,CASSPYLEGPPNNQPQHF
TRBV5-4,TRBJ2-7,CASSSGPDWNSYEQYF
TRBV5-3,TRBJ2-7,CARSLGGASYEQYF
TRBV7-9,TRBJ2-1,CASSLRERPSGSNEQFF
TRBV27,TRBJ1-3,CASSLSTTGNTIYF
TRBV24-1,TRBJ2-1,CATSDLQVGGARGYNEQFF
TRBV5-4,TRBJ1-2,CASSLNMGQGDYGYTF
TRBV12-3/TRBV12-4,TRBJ2-1,CASSFLTLFF
TRBV30,TRBJ1-2,CAWSVQGDYGYTF
TRBV6-4,TRBJ2-1,CASSDGLAGSNEQFF
TRBV28,TRBJ1-6,CASSLDRDRGSSPLHF
TRBV7-2,TRBJ2-2,CASSPYTGELFF
TRBV11-1,TRBJ1-2,CASSLGLGYGYTF
TRBV19,TRBJ2-5,CASSDTSRHETQYF
TRBV6-2/TRBV6-3,TRBJ2-1,CASSYTAIDRGSYNEQFF
TRBV7-6,TRBJ2-2,CARPLQSGELFF
TRBV27,TRBJ2-3,CASSLTRSTDTQYF
TRBV19,TRBJ2-3,CASSIGQGTDTQYF
TRBV27,TRBJ1-2,CASREGNYGYTF
TRBV5-4,TRBJ2-2,CASSLPGQNTGELFF
TRBV5-5,TRBJ2-1,CASSWDSSYNEQFF
TRBV28,TRBJ2-7,CASSLAPTLTGGSYEQYF
TRBV28,TRBJ1-1,CASSLFHRGMDTEAFF
TRBV7-9,TRBJ2-5,CASSFTGGLETQYF
TRBV9,TRBJ2-5,CASSVATSGRMGQETQYF
TRBV28,TRBJ2-3,CASLHDASGRDTDTQYF
TRBV18,TRBJ1-5,CASSPGRNQPQHF